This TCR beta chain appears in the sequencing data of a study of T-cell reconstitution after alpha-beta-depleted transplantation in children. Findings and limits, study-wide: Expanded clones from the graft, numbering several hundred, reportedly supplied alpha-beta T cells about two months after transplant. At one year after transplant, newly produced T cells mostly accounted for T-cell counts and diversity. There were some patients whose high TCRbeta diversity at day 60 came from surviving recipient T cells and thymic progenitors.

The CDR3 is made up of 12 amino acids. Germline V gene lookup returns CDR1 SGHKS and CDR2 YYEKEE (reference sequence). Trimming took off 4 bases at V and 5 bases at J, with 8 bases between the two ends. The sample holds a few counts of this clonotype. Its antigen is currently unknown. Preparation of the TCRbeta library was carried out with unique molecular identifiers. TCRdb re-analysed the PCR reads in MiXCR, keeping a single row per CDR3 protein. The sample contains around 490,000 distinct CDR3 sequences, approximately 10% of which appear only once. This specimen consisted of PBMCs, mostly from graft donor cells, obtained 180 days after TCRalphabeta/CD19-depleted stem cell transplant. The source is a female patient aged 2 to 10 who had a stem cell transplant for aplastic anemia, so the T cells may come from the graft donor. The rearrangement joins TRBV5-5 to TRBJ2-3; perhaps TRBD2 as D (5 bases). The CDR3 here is CASSRAEDTQYF. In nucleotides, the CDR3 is TGTGCCAGCAGCCGAGCGGAAGATACGCAGTATTTT. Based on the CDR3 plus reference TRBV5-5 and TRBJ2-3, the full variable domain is DAGVTQSPTHLIKTRGQQVTLRCSPISGHKSVSWYQQVLGQGPQFIFQYYEKEERGRGNFPDRFSARQFPNYSSELNVNALLLGDSALYLCASSRAEDTQYFGPGTRLTVL.